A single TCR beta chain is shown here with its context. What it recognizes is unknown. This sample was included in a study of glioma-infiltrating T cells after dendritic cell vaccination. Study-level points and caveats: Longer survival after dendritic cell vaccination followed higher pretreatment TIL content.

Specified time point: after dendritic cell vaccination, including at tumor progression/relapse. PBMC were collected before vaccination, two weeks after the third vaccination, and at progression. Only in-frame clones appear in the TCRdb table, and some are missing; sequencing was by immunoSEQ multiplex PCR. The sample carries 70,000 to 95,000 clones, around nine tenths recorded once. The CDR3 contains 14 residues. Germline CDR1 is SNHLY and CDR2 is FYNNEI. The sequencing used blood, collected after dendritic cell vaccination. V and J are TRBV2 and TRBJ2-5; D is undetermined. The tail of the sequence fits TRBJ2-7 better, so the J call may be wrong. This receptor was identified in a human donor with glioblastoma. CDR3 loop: CASSIQRVEYEQYF. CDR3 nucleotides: TGTGCCAGCAGTATACAGAGAGTCGAGTACGAGCAGTACTTC.